These T cell receptor beta chains were read from a single sample in a study of blood T cell repertoires in COVID-19. The table came from immunoSEQ multiplex PCR; TCRdb's copy has only in-frame clones and leaves some out. The sample includes roughly 91,000 clones, 80% to 85% of them seen just once. Sample: peripheral blood. The receptor source for this set is a man aged 65-85 years with active or convalescent COVID-19. The CDR3 runs from the conserved cysteine through the conserved F or W. D genes are given only for firm matches. Where a row states a size, it is once, few, many or the class of an expanded clone; other rows omit it.

- TRBJ1-1 TRBV30 - TGTGCCTGGAGGGCATCGGGGAACACTGAAGCTTTCTTT CAWRASGNTEAFF
- TRBJ2-2 TRBV5-1 TRBD1 TGCGCCAGCAGCCCCCGGGACAGGCCATCCCCCGGGGAGCTGTTTTTT CASSPRDRPSPGELFF
- TRBJ1-2 TRBV24-1 TRBD1 TGTGCCACCAGCAACAGGGGGCTTAACTATGGCTACACCTTC CATSNRGLNYGYTF
- TRBJ2-1 TRBV28 TRBD2 TGTGCCAGCAGCTTACTAGCGGGGATAAATGAGCAGTTCTTC CASSLLAGINEQFF
- TRBJ2-1 TRBV24-1 TRBD2 TGTGCCACCAGTGATCCGGGACCGGGGGGTAATGAGCAGTTCTTC CATSDPGPGGNEQFF
- TRBJ2-3 TRBV29-1 TRBD1 TGCAGCGCCGGGGACAGAAAATCTAGCACAGATACGCAGTATTTT CSAGDRKSSTDTQYF
once TRBJ1-2 TRBV18 TRBD1 TGTGCCAGCTCACCAGAACAGGGGGCTGGGTATGGCTACACCTTC CASSPEQGAGYGYTF
- TRBJ2-1 TRBV28 TRBD2 TGTGCCAGCAGTCCCGCCAATAGCGGGGGGGCCTTTAATGAGCAGTTCTTC CASSPANSGGAFNEQFF
- TRBJ2-3 TRBV5-1 - TGCGCCAGCAGCTTGGGTGGGGCAAGGACAGATACGCAGTATTTT CASSLGGARTDTQYF
- TRBJ2-7 TRBV6-5 TRBD2 TGTGCCAGCAGTTACTCTACTAGCGCTGGGATATACGAGCAGTACTTC CASSYSTSAGIYEQYF
- TRBJ2-2 TRBV7-3 TRBD2 TGTGCCAGCAGCTTAATGACAGCGGGACTCAACACCGGGGAGCTGTTTTTT CASSLMTAGLNTGELFF
- TRBJ1-1 TRBV6-5 - TGTGCCAGCACCACCTGGGGGGGGAACACTGAAGCTTTCTTT CASTTWGGNTEAFF
- TRBJ1-4 TRBV6-5 TRBD1 TGTGCCAGCAGGCTGGGACAGGGGCCCGAAAAACTGTTTTTT CASRLGQGPEKLFF
- TRBJ1-2 TRBV4-1 TRBD1 TGCGCCAGCAGCCTAGGGACAGGGGGCGCAGAAGGGAGCGGCTACACCTTC CASSLGTGGAEGSGYTF
- TRBJ1-1 TRBV7-8 - TGTGCCAGCAGCTCGATTTTGGAGGTGAACACTGAAGCTTTCTTT CASSSILEVNTEAFF
- TRBJ2-7 TRBV19 TRBD1 TGTGCCAGTAGTCCACGACAGGGGGCCTACGAGCAGTACTTC CASSPRQGAYEQYF
- TRBJ2-3 TRBV5-4 TRBD2 TGTGCCAGCAGAAAAGCGGGAGAGAGCACAGATACGCAGTATTTT CASRKAGESTDTQYF
- TRBJ2-1 TRBV7-3 TRBD1 TGTGCCAGCAGCTCCTTGACAGGGGCTTTAGCTGAGCAGTTCTTC CASSSLTGALAEQFF